A selection of T cell receptor beta chains follows, all from one sample in a study of cytomegalovirus exposure and HLA in healthy donors. Sequenced by immunoSEQ multiplex PCR; TCRdb stores in-frame clones only, minus some. The table shows around 200,000 clones, with about 83% occurring only once. The sample consisted of PBMCs. The source is a woman between 50 and 59 years old in good health and CMV-seropositive. Each CDR3 is given with its conserved first and last residue. Fields, in order: J gene, V gene, clone size, D gene, CDR3 DNA, CDR3 protein. A D gene is named only where the DNA matches it firmly. Rows give clone size only sometimes, using once, few, many, or a class for an expanded clone.

j_gene: TRBJ1-2; v_gene: TRBV29-1; abundance: .; d_gene: TRBD1; CDR3nt: TGCAGCGTTGCGACAGGGAATGGTGGCTACACCTTC; CDR3aa: CSVATGNGGYTF
j_gene: TRBJ2-1; v_gene: TRBV18; abundance: .; d_gene: TRBD2; CDR3nt: TGTGCCAGCTCACCACCGTGGGCGGGGGCCTACAATGAGCAGTTCTTC; CDR3aa: CASSPPWAGAYNEQFF
j_gene: TRBJ2-2; v_gene: TRBV29-1; abundance: .; d_gene: .; CDR3nt: TGCAGCGTTGGTGAACTACAGGGCCCCGGGGAGCTGTTTTTT; CDR3aa: CSVGELQGPGELFF
j_gene: TRBJ2-7; v_gene: TRBV19; abundance: .; d_gene: .; CDR3nt: TGTGCCAGTAGTATTAACTTAGGGGCTTACGAGCAGTACTTC; CDR3aa: CASSINLGAYEQYF
j_gene: TRBJ2-3; v_gene: TRBV6-1; abundance: .; d_gene: .; CDR3nt: TGTGCCAGCAGTGAAGCGCTAGCGAGGGCAGATACGCAGTATTTT; CDR3aa: CASSEALARADTQYF
j_gene: TRBJ2-3; v_gene: TRBV4-2; abundance: few; d_gene: .; CDR3nt: TGTGCCAGCAGCCAAGTTTCGGACTCTTGGACAGATACGCAGTATTTT; CDR3aa: CASSQVSDSWTDTQYF
j_gene: TRBJ1-2; v_gene: TRBV5-1; abundance: .; d_gene: .; CDR3nt: TGCGCCAGCAGCTTGGTGGCAGGGCGTAACTATGGCTACACCTTC; CDR3aa: CASSLVAGRNYGYTF
j_gene: TRBJ2-2; v_gene: TRBV5-1; abundance: .; d_gene: TRBD2; CDR3nt: TGCGCCAGCAGCTTGGGCGGGGGGGACGCCGGGGAGCTGTTTTTT; CDR3aa: CASSLGGGDAGELFF
j_gene: TRBJ2-3; v_gene: TRBV6-6; abundance: .; d_gene: .; CDR3nt: TGTGCCAGCAGTCACGGGCGGGGGCGCACAGATACGCAGTATTTT; CDR3aa: CASSHGRGRTDTQYF
j_gene: TRBJ2-2; v_gene: TRBV15; abundance: .; d_gene: TRBD1; CDR3nt: TGTGCCACCAGCAGGTGGGGACAGGGTAAAACCGGGGAGCTGTTTTTT; CDR3aa: CATSRWGQGKTGELFF
j_gene: TRBJ1-5; v_gene: TRBV19; abundance: few; d_gene: .; CDR3nt: TGTGCCAGTAGTATTTTTGGTTGGACTTTATCTAATTTTCAGCCCCAGCATTTT; CDR3aa: CASSIFGWTLSNFQPQHF
j_gene: TRBJ2-1; v_gene: TRBV6-1; abundance: .; d_gene: TRBD2; CDR3nt: TGTGCCAGCAGTGAAGAGGCGCGGGGGGGCCAGGGGTTCTTC; CDR3aa: CASSEEARGGQGFF
j_gene: TRBJ2-1; v_gene: TRBV19; abundance: .; d_gene: TRBD2; CDR3nt: TGTGCCAGTAGTTCCGCGGGGGGGCCCTACAATGAGCAGTTCTTC; CDR3aa: CASSSAGGPYNEQFF
j_gene: TRBJ2-7; v_gene: TRBV18; abundance: .; d_gene: TRBD1; CDR3nt: TGTGCCAGCTCGCCATCCGCCGGGACAGGGGACAACTTTTACGAGCAGTACTTC; CDR3aa: CASSPSAGTGDNFYEQYF
j_gene: TRBJ1-2; v_gene: TRBV5-1; abundance: .; d_gene: .; CDR3nt: TGCGCCAGCAGCTGGGACTGGGAGACCGCTCGCTATGGCTACACCTTC; CDR3aa: CASSWDWETARYGYTF
j_gene: TRBJ1-2; v_gene: TRBV19; abundance: .; d_gene: TRBD1; CDR3nt: TGTGCCAGTAGGGACAGGGTTCCTTATGGCTACACCTTC; CDR3aa: CASRDRVPYGYTF
j_gene: TRBJ2-7; v_gene: TRBV5-1; abundance: .; d_gene: TRBD1; CDR3nt: TGCGCCAGCAGCTATAATTCAGGGGGCTCCTACGAGCAGTACTTC; CDR3aa: CASSYNSGGSYEQYF
j_gene: TRBJ1-5; v_gene: TRBV30; abundance: .; d_gene: .; CDR3nt: TGTGCCTGGAGTGTAGGGGGAAATCAGCCCCAGCATTTT; CDR3aa: CAWSVGGNQPQHF
j_gene: TRBJ2-7; v_gene: TRBV2; abundance: .; d_gene: .; CDR3nt: TGTGCCAGCAGACGGGACTTTTCCTACGAGCAGTACTTC; CDR3aa: CASRRDFSYEQYF
j_gene: TRBJ1-1; v_gene: TRBV6-6; abundance: few; d_gene: .; CDR3nt: TGTGCCAGCAGCTTAGGGGGGGGGAACACTGAAGCTTTCTTT; CDR3aa: CASSLGGGNTEAFF
j_gene: TRBJ1-1; v_gene: TRBV18; abundance: few; d_gene: .; CDR3nt: TGTGCCAGCTCACGACAGGACGGGGACACTGAAGCTTTCTTT; CDR3aa: CASSRQDGDTEAFF
j_gene: TRBJ1-1; v_gene: TRBV11-3; abundance: once; d_gene: .; CDR3nt: TGTGCCAGCAGCTCCACACCCGGGACAATTTCTTTCTTT; CDR3aa: CASSSTPGTISFF
j_gene: TRBJ2-5; v_gene: TRBV6-8; abundance: few; d_gene: .; CDR3nt: TGTGCCAGCACCCCGGCGGGACGAGCAGAGACCCAGTACTTC; CDR3aa: CASTPAGRAETQYF
j_gene: TRBJ2-1; v_gene: TRBV7-2; abundance: .; d_gene: .; CDR3nt: TGTGCCAGCAGCTCCATTGGGGGCACCCCAAACAATGAGCAGTTCTTC; CDR3aa: CASSSIGGTPNNEQFF
j_gene: TRBJ2-7; v_gene: TRBV27; abundance: .; d_gene: TRBD1; CDR3nt: TGTGCCAGCAGGGGAGGGACAGGGGTCGACGAGCAGTACTTC; CDR3aa: CASRGGTGVDEQYF
j_gene: TRBJ2-1; v_gene: TRBV6-5; abundance: once; d_gene: TRBD1; CDR3nt: TGTGCCAGCAAGGATGGGACAGTGGTTCGGAATGAGCAGTTCTTC; CDR3aa: CASKDGTVVRNEQFF
j_gene: TRBJ2-5; v_gene: TRBV7-3; abundance: .; d_gene: .; CDR3nt: TGTGCCAGCAGCTTAAAAGGTCGGGTAGAGACCCAGTACTTC; CDR3aa: CASSLKGRVETQYF
j_gene: TRBJ2-5; v_gene: TRBV27; abundance: .; d_gene: TRBD1; CDR3nt: TGTGCCAGCAAGCGGACAGGGTCGGAGACCCAGTACTTC; CDR3aa: CASKRTGSETQYF
j_gene: TRBJ1-2; v_gene: TRBV5-1; abundance: once; d_gene: TRBD1; CDR3nt: TGCGCCAGCAGCCTGGACAGGGCCTATGGCTACACCTTC; CDR3aa: CASSLDRAYGYTF
j_gene: TRBJ2-1; v_gene: TRBV7-9; abundance: .; d_gene: TRBD2; CDR3nt: TGTGCCAGCAGCAAAGTAGCGGGGGGGTACAATGAGCAGTTCTTC; CDR3aa: CASSKVAGGYNEQFF
j_gene: TRBJ2-3; v_gene: TRBV6-1; abundance: few; d_gene: TRBD2; CDR3nt: TGTGCCAGCAGTGACCCAATGGGGACTAGCGGGGCAGATACGCAGTATTTT; CDR3aa: CASSDPMGTSGADTQYF
j_gene: TRBJ1-3; v_gene: TRBV5-4; abundance: .; d_gene: .; CDR3nt: TGTGCCAGCAGCTTGGGACAGGTCGGCTCTGGAAACACCATATATTTT; CDR3aa: CASSLGQVGSGNTIYF
j_gene: TRBJ1-1; v_gene: TRBV6-5; abundance: .; d_gene: .; CDR3nt: TGTGCCAGCAGTTGGACAGTGAACACTGAAGCTTTCTTT; CDR3aa: CASSWTVNTEAFF
j_gene: TRBJ2-1; v_gene: TRBV28; abundance: .; d_gene: .; CDR3nt: TGTGCCAGCACCCCGGGTAGCGAATTCTACAATGAGCAGTTCTTC; CDR3aa: CASTPGSEFYNEQFF
j_gene: TRBJ1-1; v_gene: TRBV21-1; abundance: .; d_gene: .; CDR3nt: TGTGCCAGCAGCAAAGGTCCGAAGTTCCTAGAGGGTCTTTCCGGGACAGGGGAAACTGAAGCTTTCTTT; CDR3aa: CASSKGPKFLEGLSGTGETEAFF
j_gene: TRBJ2-6; v_gene: TRBV7-2; abundance: .; d_gene: TRBD1; CDR3nt: TGTGCCAGCAACCCGGGACAGGGGATCTCTGGGGCCAACGTCCTGACTTTC; CDR3aa: CASNPGQGISGANVLTF
j_gene: TRBJ2-1; v_gene: TRBV7-7; abundance: .; d_gene: .; CDR3nt: TGTGCCAGCAGCATAGGAGGGCGGCTTGGTGAGCAGTTCTTC; CDR3aa: CASSIGGRLGEQFF
j_gene: TRBJ1-2; v_gene: TRBV7-2; abundance: .; d_gene: .; CDR3nt: TGTGCCAGCAGCTTAGACAGGACCTATGGCTACACCTTC; CDR3aa: CASSLDRTYGYTF
j_gene: TRBJ1-6; v_gene: TRBV7-2; abundance: .; d_gene: .; CDR3nt: TGTGCCAGCAGCTTCGGGAGCTCCTATAATTCACCCCTCCACTTT; CDR3aa: CASSFGSSYNSPLHF
j_gene: TRBJ1-5; v_gene: TRBV2; abundance: .; d_gene: .; CDR3nt: TGTGCCAGCAGGGACAATGTGGGTCTGCAGCCCCAGCATTTT; CDR3aa: CASRDNVGLQPQHF
j_gene: TRBJ1-2; v_gene: TRBV19; abundance: once; d_gene: .; CDR3nt: TGTGCCAGTAGTGACTGGACAGATGATTTCTATGGCTACACCTTC; CDR3aa: CASSDWTDDFYGYTF
j_gene: TRBJ2-1; v_gene: TRBV11-2; abundance: .; d_gene: .; CDR3nt: TGTGCCAGCAGCTTAGATCTTTCGGGACAAACCCTCTTC; CDR3aa: CASSLDLSGQTLF
j_gene: TRBJ2-5; v_gene: TRBV10-3; abundance: .; d_gene: TRBD2; CDR3nt: TGTGCCATCAGTGCTAGCGGGGGGGTCCGAGGTGAGACCCAGTACTTC; CDR3aa: CAISASGGVRGETQYF
j_gene: TRBJ2-7; v_gene: TRBV7-9; abundance: few; d_gene: .; CDR3nt: TGTGCCAGCAGCTTAGCAGCCTTCTACGAGCAGTACTTC; CDR3aa: CASSLAAFYEQYF
j_gene: TRBJ1-1; v_gene: TRBV29-1; abundance: .; d_gene: .; CDR3nt: TGCAGCGTTCGGCGCGGAGGGGATACTGAAGCTTTCTTT; CDR3aa: CSVRRGGDTEAFF